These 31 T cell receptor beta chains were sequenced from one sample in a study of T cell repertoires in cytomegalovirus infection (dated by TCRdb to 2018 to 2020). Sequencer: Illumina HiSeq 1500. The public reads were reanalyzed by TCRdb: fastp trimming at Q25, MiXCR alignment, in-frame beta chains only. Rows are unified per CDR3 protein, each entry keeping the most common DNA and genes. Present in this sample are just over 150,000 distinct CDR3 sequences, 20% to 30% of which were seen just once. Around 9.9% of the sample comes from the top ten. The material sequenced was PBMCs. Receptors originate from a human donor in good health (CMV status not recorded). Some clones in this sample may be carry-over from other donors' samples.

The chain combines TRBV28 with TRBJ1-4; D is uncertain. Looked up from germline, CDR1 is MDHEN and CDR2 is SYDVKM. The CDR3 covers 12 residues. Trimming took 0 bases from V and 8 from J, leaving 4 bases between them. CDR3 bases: TGTGCCAGCAGTTTATGGGGCGAAAAACTGTTTTTT. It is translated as CASSLWGEKLFF.

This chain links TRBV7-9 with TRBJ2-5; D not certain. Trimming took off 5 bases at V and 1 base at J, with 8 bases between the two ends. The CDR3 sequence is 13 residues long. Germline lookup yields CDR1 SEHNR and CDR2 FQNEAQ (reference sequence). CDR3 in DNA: TGTGCCAGCAGCCCCACGGCCCAAGAGACCCAGTACTTC. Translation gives CASSPTAQETQYF. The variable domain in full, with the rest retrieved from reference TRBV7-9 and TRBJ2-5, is DTGVSQNPRHKITKRGQNVTFRCDPISEHNRLYWYRQTLGQGPEFLTYFQNEAQLEKSRLLSDRFSAERPKGSFSTLEIQRTEQGDSAMYLCASSPTAQETQYFGPGTRLLVL.

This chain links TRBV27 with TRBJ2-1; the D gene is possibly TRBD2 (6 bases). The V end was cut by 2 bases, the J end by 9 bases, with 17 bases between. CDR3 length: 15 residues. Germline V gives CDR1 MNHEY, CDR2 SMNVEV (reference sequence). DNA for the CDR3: TGTGCCAGCAGTTTACGTGGGACTTTGGGGGGTGAGCAGTTCTTC. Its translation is CASSLRGTLGGEQFF.

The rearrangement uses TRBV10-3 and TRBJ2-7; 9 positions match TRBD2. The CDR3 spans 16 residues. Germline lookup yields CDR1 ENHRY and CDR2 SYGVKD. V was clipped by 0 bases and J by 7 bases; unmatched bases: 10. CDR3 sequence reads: CAISESWNSGRPEQYF. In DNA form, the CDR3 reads TGTGCCATCAGTGAGTCGTGGAATAGCGGGAGACCTGAGCAGTACTTC.

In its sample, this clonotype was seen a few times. The CDR3 region is CASSPRLASYNEQFF. The CDR3 DNA follows: TGTGCCAGCAGTCCCAGACTAGCGTCCTACAATGAGCAGTTCTTC. The chain links TRBV28 to TRBJ2-1, with 8 nucleotides matching TRBD2. This CDR3 has 15 residues. CDR1 is MDHEN, CDR2 SYDVKM, per germline. V lost 5 bases and J lost 1; bases outside the gene matches: 4.

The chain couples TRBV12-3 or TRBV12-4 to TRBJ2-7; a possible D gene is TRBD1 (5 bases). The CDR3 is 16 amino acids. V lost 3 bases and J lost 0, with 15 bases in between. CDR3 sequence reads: CASSFSGAVYSYEQYF. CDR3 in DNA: TGTGCCAGCAGTTTCTCTGGGGCCGTCTACTCCTACGAGCAGTACTTC.

The CDR3 nucleotides read TGTGCCAGCAGTTATTCCCCTAAAACGGACGGCGGTAAATGGAACACCATATATTTT. Translation: CASSYSPKTDGGKWNTIYF. The chain combines TRBV6-6 with TRBJ1-3; D gene ambiguous. The germline V gene has CDR1 MNHNY and CDR2 SVGAGI (reference sequence). This CDR3 is 19 amino acids long. V shed 3 bases and J shed 7 bases, with 28 bases lying between them.

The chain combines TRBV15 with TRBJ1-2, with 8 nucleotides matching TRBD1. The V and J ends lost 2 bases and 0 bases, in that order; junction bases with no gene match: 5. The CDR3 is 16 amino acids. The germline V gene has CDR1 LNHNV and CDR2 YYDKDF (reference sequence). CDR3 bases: TGTGCCACCAGCAGACAAGGGACAGGAGCTAACTATGGCTACACCTTC. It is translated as CATSRQGTGANYGYTF.

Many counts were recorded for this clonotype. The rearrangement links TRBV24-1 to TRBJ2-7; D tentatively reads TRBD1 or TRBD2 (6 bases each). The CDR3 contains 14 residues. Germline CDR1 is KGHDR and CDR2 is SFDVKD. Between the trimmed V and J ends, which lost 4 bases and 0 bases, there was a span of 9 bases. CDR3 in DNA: TGTGCCACCAGTGAGCGGGACAACTCCTACGAGCAGTACTTC. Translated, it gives CATSERDNSYEQYF.

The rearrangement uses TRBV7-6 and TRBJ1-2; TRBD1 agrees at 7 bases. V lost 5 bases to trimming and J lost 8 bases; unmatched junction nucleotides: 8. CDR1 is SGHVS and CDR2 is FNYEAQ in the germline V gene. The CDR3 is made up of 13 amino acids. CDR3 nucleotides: TGTGCCAGCAGCCAGACGACAGGGAGCGGCTACACCTTC. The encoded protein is CASSQTTGSGYTF.

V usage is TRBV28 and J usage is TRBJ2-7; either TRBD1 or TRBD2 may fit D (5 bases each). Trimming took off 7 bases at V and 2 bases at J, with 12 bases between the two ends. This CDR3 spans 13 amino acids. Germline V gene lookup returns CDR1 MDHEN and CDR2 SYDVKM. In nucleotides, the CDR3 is TGTGCCAGCACTTCCGGGACGGCCTACGAGCAGTACTTC. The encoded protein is CASTSGTAYEQYF.

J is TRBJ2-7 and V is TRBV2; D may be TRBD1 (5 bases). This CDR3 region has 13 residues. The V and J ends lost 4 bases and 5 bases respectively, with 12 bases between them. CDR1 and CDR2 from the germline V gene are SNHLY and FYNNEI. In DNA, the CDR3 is TGTGCCAGCAGTGCAGCCAGGGTTAACGAGCAGTACTTC. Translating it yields CASSAARVNEQYF.

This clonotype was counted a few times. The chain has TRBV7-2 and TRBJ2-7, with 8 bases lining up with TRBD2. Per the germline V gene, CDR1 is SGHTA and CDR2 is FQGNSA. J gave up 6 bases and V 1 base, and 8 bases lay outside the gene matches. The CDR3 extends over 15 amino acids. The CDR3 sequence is CASSLGGSAGGEQYF. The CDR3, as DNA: TGTGCCAGCAGCTTAGGGGGGAGTGCGGGGGGCGAGCAGTACTTC. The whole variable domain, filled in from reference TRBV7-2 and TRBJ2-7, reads GAGVSQSPSNKVTEKGKDVELRCDPISGHTALYWYRQSLGQGLEFLIYFQGNSAPDKSGLPSDRFSAERTGGSVSTLTIQRTQQEDSAVYLCASSLGGSAGGEQYFGPGTRLTVT.

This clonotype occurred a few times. CDR3 sequence reads: CASSEEGSGETQYF. Here the CDR3 DNA reads TGTGCCAGCAGTGAGGAGGGATCGGGAGAGACCCAGTACTTC. The chain couples TRBV25-1 to TRBJ2-5, with D possibly matching TRBD2 (6 bases). The CDR3 is made up of 14 amino acids. The V and J ends lost 3 bases and 4 bases respectively, with 12 bases between them. The germline V gene has CDR1 MGHDK and CDR2 SYGVNS.

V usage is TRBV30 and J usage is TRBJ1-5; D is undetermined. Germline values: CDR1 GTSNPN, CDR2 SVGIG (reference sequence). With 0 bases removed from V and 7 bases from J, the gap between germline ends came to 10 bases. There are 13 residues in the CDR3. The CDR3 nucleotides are TGTGCCTGGAGTGTCGACGAAGGGCAGCCCCAGCATTTT. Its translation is CAWSVDEGQPQHF. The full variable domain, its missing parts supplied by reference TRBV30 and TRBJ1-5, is SQTIHQWPATLVQPVGSPLSLECTVEGTSNPNLYWYRQAAGRGLQLLFYSVGIGQISSEVPQNLSASRPQDRQFILSSKKLLLSDSGFYLCAWSVDEGQPQHFGDGTRLSIL.

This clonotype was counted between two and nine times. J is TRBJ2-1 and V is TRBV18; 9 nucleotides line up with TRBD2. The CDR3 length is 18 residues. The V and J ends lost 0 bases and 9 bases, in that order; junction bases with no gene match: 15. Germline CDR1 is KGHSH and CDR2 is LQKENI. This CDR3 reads CASSPPAFAGGDLGEQFF. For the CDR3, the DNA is TGTGCCAGCTCACCACCGGCGTTTGCGGGAGGGGACCTCGGTGAGCAGTTCTTC.

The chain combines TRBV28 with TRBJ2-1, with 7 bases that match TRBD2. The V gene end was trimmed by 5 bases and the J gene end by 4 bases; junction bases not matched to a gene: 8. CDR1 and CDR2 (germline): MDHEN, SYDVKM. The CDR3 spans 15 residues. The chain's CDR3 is CASSPLAESYNEQFF. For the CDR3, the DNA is TGTGCCAGCAGTCCTCTAGCGGAATCTTACAATGAGCAGTTCTTC.

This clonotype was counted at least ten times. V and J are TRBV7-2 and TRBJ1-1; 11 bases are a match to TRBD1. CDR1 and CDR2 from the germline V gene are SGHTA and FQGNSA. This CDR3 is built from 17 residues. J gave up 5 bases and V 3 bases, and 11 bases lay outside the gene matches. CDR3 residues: CASSFTMGQGGGTEAFF. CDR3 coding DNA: TGTGCCAGCAGCTTCACAATGGGACAGGGGGGAGGGACTGAAGCTTTCTTT.

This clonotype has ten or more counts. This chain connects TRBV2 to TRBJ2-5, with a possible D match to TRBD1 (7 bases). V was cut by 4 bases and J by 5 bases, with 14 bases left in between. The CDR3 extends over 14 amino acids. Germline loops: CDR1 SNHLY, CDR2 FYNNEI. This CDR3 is CASSARGAAETQYF. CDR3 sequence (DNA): TGTGCCAGCAGTGCCAGGGGGGCGGCGGAGACCCAGTACTTC. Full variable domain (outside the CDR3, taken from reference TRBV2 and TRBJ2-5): EPEVTQTPSHQVTQMGQEVILRCVPISNHLYFYWYRQILGQKVEFLVSFYNNEISEKSEIFDDQFSVERPDGSNFTLKIRSTKLEDSAMYFCASSARGAAETQYFGPGTRLLVL.

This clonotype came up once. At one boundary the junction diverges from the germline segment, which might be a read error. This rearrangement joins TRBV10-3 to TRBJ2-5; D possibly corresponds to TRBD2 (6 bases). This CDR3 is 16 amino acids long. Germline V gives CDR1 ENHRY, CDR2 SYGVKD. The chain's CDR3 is CAFSDWDWAPQETQYF. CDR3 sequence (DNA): TGTGCCTTCAGTGATTGGGACTGGGCCCCCCAAGAGACCCAGTACTTC.

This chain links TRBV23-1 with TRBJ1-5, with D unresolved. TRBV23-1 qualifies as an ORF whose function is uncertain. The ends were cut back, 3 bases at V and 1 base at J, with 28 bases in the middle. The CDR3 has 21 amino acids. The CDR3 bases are TGCGCCAGCAGTCAGCATAACCTAGGGTTTGGTTACCAGACCAGCAATCAGCCCCAGCATTTT. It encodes CASSQHNLGFGYQTSNQPQHF.

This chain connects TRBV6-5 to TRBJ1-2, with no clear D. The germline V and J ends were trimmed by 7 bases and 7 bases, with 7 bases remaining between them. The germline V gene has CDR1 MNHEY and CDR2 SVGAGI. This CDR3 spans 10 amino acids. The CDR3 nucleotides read TGTGCCAGCATAAGTTCTGGCTACACCTTC. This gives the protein CASISSGYTF.

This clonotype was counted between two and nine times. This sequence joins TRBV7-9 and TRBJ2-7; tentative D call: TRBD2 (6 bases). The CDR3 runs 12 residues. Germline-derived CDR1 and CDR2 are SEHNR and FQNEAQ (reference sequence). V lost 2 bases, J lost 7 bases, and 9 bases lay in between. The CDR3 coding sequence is TGTGCCAGCAGCTTACAGGAGGGAGAGCAGTACTTC. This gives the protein CASSLQEGEQYF.

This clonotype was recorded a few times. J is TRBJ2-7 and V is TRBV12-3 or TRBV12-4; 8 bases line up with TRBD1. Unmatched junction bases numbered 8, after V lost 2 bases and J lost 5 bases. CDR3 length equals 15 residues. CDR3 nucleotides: TGTGCCAGCAGTTTAATTCCAGGGGGCGTCCACGAGCAGTACTTC. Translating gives CASSLIPGGVHEQYF.

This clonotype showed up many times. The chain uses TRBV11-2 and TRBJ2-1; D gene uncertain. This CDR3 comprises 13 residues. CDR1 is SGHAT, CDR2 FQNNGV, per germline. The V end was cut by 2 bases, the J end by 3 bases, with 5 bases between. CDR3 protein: CASSLPIYNEQFF. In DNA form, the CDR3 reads TGTGCCAGCAGCTTACCGATCTACAATGAGCAGTTCTTC.

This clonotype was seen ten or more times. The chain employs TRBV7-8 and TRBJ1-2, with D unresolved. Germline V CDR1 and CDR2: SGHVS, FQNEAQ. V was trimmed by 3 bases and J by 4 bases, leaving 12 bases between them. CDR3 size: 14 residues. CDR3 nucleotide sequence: TGTGCCAGCAGCTTGAGGGATGGGGTCTATGGCTACACCTTC. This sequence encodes CASSLRDGVYGYTF.

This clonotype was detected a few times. The CDR3 is CASMGLVNQPQHF. CDR3 in DNA: TGTGCCAGCATGGGACTGGTGAATCAGCCCCAGCATTTT. V is TRBV12-3 or TRBV12-4 and J is TRBJ1-5, with D possibly TRBD1 on 5 matching bases. With 7 bases removed from V and 4 bases from J, the gap between germline ends came to 11 bases. The CDR3 runs to 13 residues.

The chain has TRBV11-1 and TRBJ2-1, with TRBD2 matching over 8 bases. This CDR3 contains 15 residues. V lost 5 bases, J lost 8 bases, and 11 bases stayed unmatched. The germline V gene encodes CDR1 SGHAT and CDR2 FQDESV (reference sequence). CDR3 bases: TGTGCCAGCAGCCGACGGGGGGGGATCAAAGATGAGCAGTTCTTC. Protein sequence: CASSRRGGIKDEQFF.

CDR3 coding DNA: TGCAGTGTTCCGACAGGGAGTAGCAATGAGCAGTTCTTC. Amino acids: CSVPTGSSNEQFF. V and J are TRBV20-1 and TRBJ2-1, with 7 bases aligning to TRBD1. V shed 7 bases and J 6 bases; nucleotides not matched to a gene: 9. Per the germline V gene, CDR1 is DFQATT and CDR2 is SNEGSKA (reference sequence). The CDR3 is 13 residues long.

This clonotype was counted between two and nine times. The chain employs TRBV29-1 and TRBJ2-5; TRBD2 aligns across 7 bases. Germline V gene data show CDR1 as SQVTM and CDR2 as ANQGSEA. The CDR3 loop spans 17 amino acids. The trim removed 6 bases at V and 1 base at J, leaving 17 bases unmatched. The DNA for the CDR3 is TGCAGCGTCGGCGGGACTTTGCGGGAGAGTGTCCAAGAGACCCAGTACTTC. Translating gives CSVGGTLRESVQETQYF.

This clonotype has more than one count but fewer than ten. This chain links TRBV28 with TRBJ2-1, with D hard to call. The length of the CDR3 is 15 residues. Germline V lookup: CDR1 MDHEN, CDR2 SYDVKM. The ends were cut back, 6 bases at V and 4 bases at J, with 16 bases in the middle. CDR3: CASSSFAQPYNEQFF. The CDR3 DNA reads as TGTGCCAGCAGCTCTTTTGCCCAACCGTACAATGAGCAGTTCTTC.